The 3 T cell receptor beta chains below come from one sample, sequenced in a study of radiotherapy plus CTLA-4 blockade in lung cancer. TCRdb keeps only in-frame clones here, not all; method: immunoSEQ multiplex PCR. The data show some 66,000 clones, with around four fifths seen just once and about 4.3% held by the top ten. Sequenced material: peripheral blood, taken from a patient treated with radiotherapy plus ipilimumab. The receptors derive from a human donor with non-small cell lung cancer who had a partial response to radiotherapy plus ipilimumab.

V is TRBV29-1 and J is TRBJ2-7; 8 positions match TRBD2. Germline CDR1 and CDR2: SQVTM and ANQGSEA. V lost 4 bases, J lost 2 bases, and 7 bases stayed unmatched. This CDR3 has 14 residues. This CDR3 reads CSVGGLDAAYEQYF. The CDR3 region has the DNA TGCAGCGTTGGGGGACTAGACGCCGCCTACGAGCAGTACTTC.

V is TRBV29-1 and J is TRBJ1-4; D is ambiguous. This CDR3 is built from 12 residues. Germline values: CDR1 SQVTM, CDR2 ANQGSEA. V dropped 4 bases and J dropped 7 bases, with 10 bases sitting between them. The CDR3 spells CSVVVESEKLFF. The CDR3 DNA sequence: TGCAGCGTTGTAGTTGAGAGTGAAAAACTGTTTTTT.

V usage is TRBV19 and J usage is TRBJ2-2; 8 positions match TRBD1. Germline V gives CDR1 LNHDA, CDR2 SQIVND (reference sequence). The CDR3 runs to 16 residues. Trimming took 7 bases from V and 4 from J; bases not matched to a gene: 11. The CDR3 nucleotides are TGTGCCAGTATTCGGCGGGGACAGGAGCCCACCGGGGAGCTGTTTTTT. It translates to CASIRRGQEPTGELFF.